These 13 T cell receptor beta chains were sequenced from one sample in a study of beta chain features in type 1 diabetes. Study outcomes and limitations: There was a moderate but significant shortening of TCRB CDR3s in all four CD4+ subsets of Type 1 diabetes patients.

What was sequenced were expressed TCRB transcripts, since all of the isolated RNA had been reverse transcribed. Assay: immunoSEQ multiplex PCR; the TCRdb copy retains only in-frame clones and omits some. The sample shows about 740,000 clones, around 15% of them seen only once. Their specific antigens are unknown. The material sequenced was naive CD4+ T cells from blood. These TCRs come from a young man with type 1 diabetes.

This clone was seen more than once but under ten times. The chain joins TRBV6-5 to TRBJ1-3; D is uncertain. The V and J ends lost 5 bases and 0 bases respectively, with 11 bases between them. The CDR3 consists of 15 residues. Germline CDR1 is MNHEY and CDR2 is SVGAGI. This CDR3 reads CASSMVPNSGNTIYF. As DNA, the CDR3 is TGTGCCAGCAGTATGGTCCCCAACTCTGGAAACACCATATATTTT.

This clone was counted only a few times. Written as DNA, the CDR3 is TGTGCCAGCAGCCCGAGTGCGGACAGGGGGCTTGAAAAACTGTTTTTT. Amino acids: CASSPSADRGLEKLFF. The chain combines TRBV7-9 with TRBJ1-4; 11 bases map to TRBD1. The trim removed 5 bases at V and 7 bases at J, leaving 9 bases unmatched. This CDR3 region has 16 residues. Germline V gene lookup returns CDR1 SEHNR and CDR2 FQNEAQ (reference sequence).

This chain uses TRBV25-1 with TRBJ1-2; D ambiguous. This CDR3 contains 14 residues. Germline V gene data show CDR1 as MGHDK and CDR2 as SYGVNS. V dropped 3 bases and J dropped 6 bases, with 14 bases sitting between them. The CDR3, as DNA: TGTGCCAGCAGTGAGGAGCCCGGGGTGGATGGCTACACCTTC. Its protein is CASSEEPGVDGYTF.

This clone showed up just a few times. The rearrangement uses TRBV28 and TRBJ1-1, with a possible D match to TRBD1 (6 bases). V was shortened by 7 bases and J by 1 base, with 13 bases between the two germline ends. The germline V gene encodes CDR1 MDHEN and CDR2 SYDVKM. There are 14 residues in the CDR3. The CDR3 reads CASKVSQGNTEAFF. The CDR3 DNA is TGTGCCAGCAAAGTATCACAGGGGAACACTGAAGCTTTCTTT.

The chain employs TRBV30 and TRBJ2-7; D may be TRBD2 (6 bases). Germline V CDR1 and CDR2: GTSNPN, SVGIG (reference sequence). The CDR3 runs 16 residues. Trimming took 1 base from V and 3 from J, leaving 19 bases between them. The CDR3 protein is CAWSGATGGVIYEQYF. In DNA form, the CDR3 reads TGTGCCTGGAGTGGGGCCACCGGGGGAGTGATCTACGAGCAGTACTTC.

The CDR3 nucleotides are TGTGCCAGTACAGAACGGGGTTTGACTGAAGCTTTCTTT. Translating it yields CASTERGLTEAFF. The V gene is TRBV19, the J gene TRBJ1-1; D is unclear. The CDR3 loop spans 13 amino acids. The germline gives CDR1 LNHDA, CDR2 SQIVND (reference sequence). V lost 7 bases and J lost 5, with 14 bases in between.

This clone was picked up a small number of times. The genes are TRBV19 and TRBJ2-3, with 10 bases fitting TRBD1. The CDR3 contains 15 residues. The V gene's germline CDR1 is LNHDA and CDR2 SQIVND (reference sequence). Unmatched junction bases numbered 3, after V lost 3 bases and J lost 3 bases. In DNA, the CDR3 is TGTGCCAGTAGTATTGGGGACAGGGGAACAGATACGCAGTATTTT. This gives the protein CASSIGDRGTDTQYF.

The rearrangement joins TRBV27 to TRBJ1-6; TRBD1 matches 8 bases. Germline V gives CDR1 MNHEY, CDR2 SMNVEV (reference sequence). V gave up 5 bases and J gave up 9 bases; unmatched junction bases: 9. There are 15 residues in the CDR3. The CDR3 coding sequence is TGTGCCAGCAGTCCACAGGGGGTGGCGATTTCACCCCTCCACTTT. Protein product: CASSPQGVAISPLHF.

The chain joins TRBV28 to TRBJ1-5, with D perhaps TRBD1 (6 bases). The CDR3 spans 15 residues. The germline V and J ends were trimmed by 6 bases and 4 bases, with 16 bases remaining between them. CDR1 is MDHEN and CDR2 is SYDVKM in the germline V gene. The CDR3 protein is CASRELLGANQPQHF. CDR3 DNA: TGTGCCAGCAGGGAACTTTTGGGGGCTAATCAGCCCCAGCATTTT.

V and J are TRBV7-6 and TRBJ1-6; D remains unclear. V lost 3 bases, J lost 6 bases, and 9 bases lay in between. This CDR3 is built from 14 residues. Germline CDR1 is SGHVS and CDR2 is FNYEAQ. CDR3 protein: CASSFSAANSPLHF. The DNA of the CDR3 is TGTGCCAGCAGCTTTTCGGCGGCTAATTCACCCCTCCACTTT.

This clone was counted only a few times. The chain has TRBV30 and TRBJ1-2, with a tentative D call TRBD1 (5 bases). Germline V CDR1 and CDR2: GTSNPN, SVGIG (reference sequence). Between the trimmed V and J ends, which lost 4 bases and 5 bases, there was a span of 14 bases. The CDR3 spans 13 residues. The DNA of the CDR3 is TGTGCCTGGACCCCCGGGACCCTTTATGGCTACACCTTC. Its translation is CAWTPGTLYGYTF.

The chain is built from TRBV5-6 and TRBJ1-2; D unresolved. Germline values: CDR1 SGHDT, CDR2 YYEEEE. V lost 6 bases, J lost 5 bases, and 17 bases lay in between. The CDR3 spans 14 residues. In DNA form, the CDR3 reads TGTGCCAGCATCACCGCCCCGTCTCAGTATGGCTACACCTTC. The encoded protein is CASITAPSQYGYTF.

In its sample, this clone was seen a few times. The chain uses TRBV11-2 and TRBJ1-2; tentative D call: TRBD1 (6 bases). The CDR3 sequence is 14 residues long. Germline CDR1 and CDR2: SGHAT and FQNNGV. The V end lost 5 bases, the J end lost 7 bases, and 17 bases lay between the germline ends. This CDR3 is CASSTFQGRIGYTF. The CDR3 coding sequence is TGTGCCAGCAGCACCTTCCAGGGGAGGATTGGCTACACCTTC.